These 28 T cell receptor beta chains were sequenced from one sample in a study of CD8 T cells in ankylosing spondylitis. TCRdb processed the 5' RACE reads anew with MiXCR; each CDR3 protein has one entry. The sample includes roughly 180,000 distinct CDR3 sequences, 9.8% of them seen just once. The sample consisted of blood, either unsorted or a sorted T cell fraction (not recorded which). The receptors shown here come from a female donor with ankylosing spondylitis or in good health (not recorded which).

Comments on this clonotype: This may come from a read error, since a much larger clone is one base off. Here the CDR3 reads CCASKSPDRAYNEQFF. The CDR3 DNA sequence: TGCTGTGCTAGCAAATCGCCGGACAGGGCCTACAATGAGCAGTTCTTC. The V and J genes are TRBV20-1 and TRBJ2-1, with 8 nucleotides matching TRBD1. The CDR3 extends over 16 amino acids. CDR1 and CDR2 from the germline V gene are DFQATT and SNEGSKA (reference sequence).

This clonotype turned up a few times. The J gene is TRBJ2-1, the V gene TRBV20-1; tentative D call: TRBD2 (5 bases). The CDR3 runs to 12 residues. CDR1 is DFQATT, CDR2 SNEGSKA, per germline (reference sequence). V was trimmed by 3 bases and J by 9 bases, leaving 12 bases between them. The CDR3 sequence: CSARSPGIEQFF. CDR3 bases: TGCAGTGCTAGGTCCCCGGGAATTGAGCAGTTCTTC.

This clonotype was counted many times. The chain joins TRBV5-1 to TRBJ1-1, with D perhaps TRBD1 (5 bases). The CDR3 sequence is 14 residues long. V was shortened by 2 bases and J by 3 bases, with 11 bases between the two germline ends. Germline CDR1 is SGHRS and CDR2 is YFSETQ. CDR3 nucleotide sequence: TGCGCCAGCAGCTTCCGGGACGGCCACACTGAAGCTTTCTTT. Translation: CASSFRDGHTEAFF.

This clonotype was observed at least ten times. The chain carries TRBV3-1 and TRBJ2-7, with D possibly TRBD2 on 5 matching bases. The V end was cut by 4 bases, the J end by 3 bases, with 25 bases between. CDR1 and CDR2 (germline): LGHDT, YNNKEL (reference sequence). The CDR3 is 18 amino acids. The CDR3 loop reads CASSRTVVRGMVGYEQYF. CDR3 DNA: TGTGCCAGCAGCCGCACAGTCGTCCGAGGGATGGTGGGCTACGAGCAGTACTTC.

The table lists this clonotype with many counts. The chain carries TRBV6-1 and TRBJ1-2; D might be TRBD1 (5 bases). V was trimmed by 3 bases and J by 0 bases, leaving 8 bases between them. The length of the CDR3 is 14 residues. Per germline, CDR1 MNHNS and CDR2 SASEGT. The CDR3 DNA reads TGTGCCAGCAGTGACAGGGACCCTAACTATGGCTACACCTTC. This codes for CASSDRDPNYGYTF.

The chain carries TRBV20-1 and TRBJ2-7; the D is unclear. The CDR3 consists of 10 residues. The V gene lost 5 bases and the J gene lost 3 bases, with 5 bases spanning the gap. Germline CDR1 is DFQATT and CDR2 is SNEGSKA (reference sequence). This CDR3 reads CSAFLYEQYF. CDR3 sequence (DNA): TGCAGTGCTTTCCTCTACGAGCAGTACTTC.

The table lists this clonotype with many counts. The rearrangement joins TRBV4-3 to TRBJ1-1; a possible D gene is TRBD1 (6 bases). The CDR3 extends over 13 amino acids. Trimming removed 4 bases at V and 6 bases at J, with 12 bases between. From germline, CDR1 is LGHNA and CDR2 YSLEER. CDR3 region: CASSRRDMSEAFF. The CDR3 DNA sequence: TGCGCCAGCAGCCGCCGGGACATGTCTGAAGCTTTCTTT.

This clonotype was recorded a few times. This rearrangement joins TRBV14 to TRBJ1-1; D is unresolved. Germline V lookup: CDR1 SGHDN, CDR2 FVKESK. The CDR3 extends over 14 amino acids. Trimming removed 4 bases from V and 3 bases from J, with 12 bases in between. CDR3 DNA sequence: TGTGCCAGCAGCCCTGGTTTCGAGGACACTGAAGCTTTCTTT. It codes for CASSPGFEDTEAFF.

V gene TRBV9 combines with J gene TRBJ2-1; TRBD2 aligns across 7 bases. The ends lost 0 bases at V and 7 bases at J; junction bases unmatched: 4. The CDR3 is made up of 14 amino acids. The V gene's germline CDR1 is SGDLS and CDR2 YYNGEE. CDR3 region: CASSVAASGNEQFF. CDR3 DNA sequence: TGTGCCAGCAGCGTAGCGGCTAGCGGAAATGAGCAGTTCTTC.

This clonotype was detected only a few times. V gene TRBV4-3 combines with J gene TRBJ1-4; 9 nucleotides agree with TRBD1. Germline CDR1 LGHNA, CDR2 YSLEER. Trimming removed 3 bases from V and 9 bases from J; junction bases left unmatched: 8. This CDR3 has 15 amino acids. The CDR3 here is CASSQEGQGRQKLFF. The CDR3 coding sequence is TGCGCCAGCAGCCAGGAAGGACAGGGGCGACAAAAACTGTTTTTT.

A few counts support this clonotype. This sequence joins TRBV7-9 and TRBJ1-5; possibly TRBD1 for D (6 bases). Germline V gene data show CDR1 as SEHNR and CDR2 as FQNEAQ (reference sequence). The CDR3 extends over 15 amino acids. V lost 4 bases and J 6 bases, leaving 16 bases between the germline ends. This CDR3 reads CASSSGAGGGQPQHF. As DNA, the CDR3 is TGTGCCAGCAGCTCCGGGGCCGGGGGCGGTCAGCCCCAGCATTTT.

The V call is TRBV7-9, the J call TRBJ2-7; 12 nucleotides line up with TRBD2. With V trimmed by 4 bases and J by 6 bases, 7 bases remained unmatched. The CDR3 consists of 15 residues. Germline CDR1 SEHNR, CDR2 FQNEAQ (reference sequence). CDR3 amino acids: CASSSEASGRAEQYF. CDR3 bases: TGTGCCAGCAGCTCTGAGGCTAGCGGGAGGGCCGAGCAGTACTTC. Based on the CDR3 plus reference TRBV7-9 and TRBJ2-7, the full variable domain is DTGVSQNPRHKITKRGQNVTFRCDPISEHNRLYWYRQTLGQGPEFLTYFQNEAQLEKSRLLSDRFSAERPKGSFSTLEIQRTEQGDSAMYLCASSSEASGRAEQYFGPGTRLTVT.

A few counts support this clonotype. This chain links TRBV10-2 with TRBJ1-2, with D perhaps matching TRBD1 (5 bases). The CDR3 spans 15 residues. V was cut by 2 bases and J by 3 bases, with 13 bases left in between. Germline CDR1 and CDR2: WSHSY and SAAADI. For the CDR3, the DNA is TGCGCCAGCAGTGAGCCGGCAGGGTCCTACTATGGCTACACCTTC. It codes for CASSEPAGSYYGYTF.

This clonotype was seen repeatedly, ten times or more. J is TRBJ1-2 and V is TRBV12-3 or TRBV12-4, with D possibly matching TRBD1 (5 bases). Between the trimmed V and J ends, which lost 8 bases and 2 bases, there was a span of 18 bases. CDR3 length: 15 amino acids. The CDR3 DNA is TGTGCCAGCTCCTCCTTTCGGGGGGGGAACTATGGCTACACCTTC. Residues: CASSSFRGGNYGYTF.

A few counts support this clonotype. The rearrangement joins TRBV4-2 to TRBJ2-2, with 7 bases that match TRBD2. The CDR3 extends over 19 amino acids. CDR1 is LGHNA, CDR2 YNFKEQ, per germline. Trimming cost V 3 bases and J 2 bases; bases outside gene matches: 15. CDR3 residues: CASSHTKRDSHLNTGELFF. CDR3 in DNA: TGTGCCAGCAGCCATACCAAGCGGGACTCCCACCTTAACACCGGGGAGCTGTTTTTT.

The V gene is TRBV29-1, the J gene TRBJ2-7; possible D gene TRBD1, 6 bases. From germline, CDR1 is SQVTM and CDR2 ANQGSEA. Trimming removed 0 bases from V and 6 bases from J, with 9 bases in between. The CDR3 length is 12 residues. The CDR3 reads CSVEDQGSEQYF. The CDR3 bases are TGCAGCGTTGAAGATCAGGGGTCCGAGCAGTACTTC.

This clonotype was recorded at least ten times. The genes are TRBV11-2 and TRBJ2-1; maybe TRBD2 (5 bases). The germline gives CDR1 SGHAT, CDR2 FQNNGV. CDR3 length: 12 amino acids. V was clipped by 6 bases and J by 4 bases, with 7 bases between them. CDR3 DNA sequence: TGTGCCAGCAGGGGCGGGTACAATGAGCAGTTCTTC. The encoded protein is CASRGGYNEQFF.

This clonotype has a count of ten or more. The chain combines TRBV4-2 with TRBJ2-1; maybe TRBD2 (6 bases). The CDR3 is 14 amino acids. CDR1 is LGHNA and CDR2 is YNFKEQ in the germline V gene. Between the trimmed V and J ends, which lost 4 bases and 8 bases, there was a span of 15 bases. The CDR3 coding sequence is TGTGCCAGCAGCCGAATTCGGGCTAGCGATGAGCAGTTCTTC. As protein: CASSRIRASDEQFF.

This clonotype has a handful of counts. The V gene is TRBV12-5, the J gene TRBJ1-2, with D possibly matching TRBD1 (5 bases). The CDR3 has 13 amino acids. The V end lost 5 bases, the J end lost 5 bases, and 12 bases lay between the germline ends. CDR1 and CDR2 (germline): LGHNT, FRNRAP. CDR3 nucleotides: TGTGCTAGTGGTGGGGACGGCATTTATGGCTACACCTTC. Translation gives CASGGDGIYGYTF.

This clonotype showed up just a few times. The rearrangement links TRBV6-1 to TRBJ2-3, with 9 bases fitting TRBD2. Germline V gene data show CDR1 as MNHNS and CDR2 as SASEGT. This CDR3 spans 15 amino acids. Trimming cost V 5 bases and J 6 bases; bases outside gene matches: 9. CDR3 nucleotide sequence: TGTGCCAGCAGTAATATAGCGGGAGAAGGGGATACGCAGTATTTT. This sequence encodes CASSNIAGEGDTQYF.

This rearrangement joins TRBV7-9 to TRBJ1-2; 9 bases match TRBD1. The CDR3 has 14 amino acids. CDR1 SEHNR and CDR2 FQNEAQ come from the germline V gene (reference sequence). The V segment lost 5 bases and the J segment 4 bases; nucleotides outside the gene matches: 5. The CDR3 loop reads CASSPPGQGYGYTF. The CDR3 DNA reads TGTGCCAGCAGCCCTCCGGGACAGGGCTATGGCTACACCTTC.

The chain combines TRBV6-2 or TRBV6-3 with TRBJ2-7, with a tentative D call TRBD2 (5 bases). Trimming removed 2 bases at V and 9 bases at J, with 14 bases between. CDR3 length equals 13 residues. The germline CDR1 and CDR2 sequences are MNHEY and SVGEGT. CDR3 nucleotides: TGTGCCAGCAGTTACGGACTCTCGGGAATGCAGTACTTC. Amino acids: CASSYGLSGMQYF.

This clonotype was found a few times. The chain is built from TRBV11-2 and TRBJ2-1; D not resolved. CDR3 length: 13 amino acids. Trimming stripped 1 base from V and 3 bases from J, with 4 bases between. The germline gives CDR1 SGHAT, CDR2 FQNNGV. CDR3: CASSLANYNEQFF. The CDR3 region has the DNA TGTGCCAGCAGCTTAGCCAACTACAATGAGCAGTTCTTC.

The V and J genes are TRBV28 and TRBJ2-7, with D uncertain. V was cut by 5 bases and J by 3 bases, with 14 bases left in between. CDR1 is MDHEN and CDR2 is SYDVKM in the germline V gene. The CDR3 has 14 amino acids. CDR3 sequence reads: CASSPTNDFYEQYF. CDR3 DNA sequence: TGTGCCAGCAGTCCAACCAACGACTTCTACGAGCAGTACTTC.

In this sample, this clonotype turned up many times. The gene calls are TRBV12-3 or TRBV12-4 and TRBJ1-2; 7 bases are shared with TRBD1. The J segment lost 5 bases and the V segment lost 2 bases, leaving 14 bases of the junction unmatched. This CDR3 has 17 amino acids. In nucleotides, the CDR3 is TGTGCCAGCAGTTTAAGGAGAGAACCAGGGGGAGGATATGGCTACACCTTC. Translated: CASSLRREPGGGYGYTF.

J is TRBJ1-2 and V is TRBV20-1; D gene unclear. CDR3 length: 15 residues. The ends were cut back, 2 bases at V and 0 bases at J, with 13 bases in the middle. In germline, CDR1 is DFQATT, CDR2 SNEGSKA (reference sequence). This CDR3 is CSARRTAEPNYGYTF. CDR3 nucleotide sequence: TGCAGTGCTAGAAGAACAGCCGAACCTAACTATGGCTACACCTTC.

This clonotype was seen repeatedly, ten times or more. The chain uses TRBV10-3 and TRBJ2-1, with 10 nucleotides matching TRBD2. This CDR3 comprises 15 residues. Germline V CDR1 and CDR2: ENHRY, SYGVKD. With 6 bases clipped from V and 7 bases from J, the junction kept 9 bases outside the gene matches. In DNA form, the CDR3 reads TGTGCCATCAGCCACACTAGCGGGATGGATAATGAGCAGTTCTTC. Translating it yields CAISHTSGMDNEQFF.

This clonotype was found once. A much larger clone is a single base away; this may be a read error. The rearrangement uses TRBV10-3 and TRBJ2-2; TRBD1 is a possible D gene (5 bases). The germline V gene has CDR1 ENHRY and CDR2 SYGVKD. V was pared by 6 bases and J by 2 bases, with 16 bases between. The CDR3 covers 16 residues. The CDR3 is CAISHGLGVNTGELFF. CDR3 sequence (DNA): TGTGCCATCAGCCACGGTTTAGGGGTTAACACCGGGGAGCTGTTTTTT.